This TCR beta chain was captured by sequencing in a study of blood T cell repertoires in COVID-19. Background on the study: The study drew acute and convalescent COVID-19 samples from the United States, Italy and Spain. From T cells, B-cell-depleted T cells, or PBMCs came the material, which was cDNA or gDNA.

The CDR3 is 14 residues long. Per the germline V gene, CDR1 is SEHNR and CDR2 is FQNEAQ (reference sequence). Trimming removed 3 bases from V and 6 bases from J, with 11 bases in between. How the authors handled the data: From reference gene primer amplification, estimates of nucleated cell counts were derived. The method was immunoSEQ multiplex PCR; TCRdb's version includes in-frame clones alone and lacks a portion of them. V and J calls and clone size are those listed in that table; D and trimming were worked out from the DNA. The table has 250,000 to 300,000 clones, around 80% seen once; the top ten hold roughly 4.7%.

Sequencing was carried out using PBMCs or T cells enriched from blood (not recorded which). This clonotype was obtained from a man aged 40-49 years who had been exposed to COVID-19. This chain links TRBV7-9 with TRBJ1-4, with D perhaps matching TRBD1 (6 bases). CDR3 nucleotide sequence: TGTGCCAGCAGCTTTAGGCAGGGGCATGAAAAACTGTTTTTT. Translated: CASSFRQGHEKLFF.